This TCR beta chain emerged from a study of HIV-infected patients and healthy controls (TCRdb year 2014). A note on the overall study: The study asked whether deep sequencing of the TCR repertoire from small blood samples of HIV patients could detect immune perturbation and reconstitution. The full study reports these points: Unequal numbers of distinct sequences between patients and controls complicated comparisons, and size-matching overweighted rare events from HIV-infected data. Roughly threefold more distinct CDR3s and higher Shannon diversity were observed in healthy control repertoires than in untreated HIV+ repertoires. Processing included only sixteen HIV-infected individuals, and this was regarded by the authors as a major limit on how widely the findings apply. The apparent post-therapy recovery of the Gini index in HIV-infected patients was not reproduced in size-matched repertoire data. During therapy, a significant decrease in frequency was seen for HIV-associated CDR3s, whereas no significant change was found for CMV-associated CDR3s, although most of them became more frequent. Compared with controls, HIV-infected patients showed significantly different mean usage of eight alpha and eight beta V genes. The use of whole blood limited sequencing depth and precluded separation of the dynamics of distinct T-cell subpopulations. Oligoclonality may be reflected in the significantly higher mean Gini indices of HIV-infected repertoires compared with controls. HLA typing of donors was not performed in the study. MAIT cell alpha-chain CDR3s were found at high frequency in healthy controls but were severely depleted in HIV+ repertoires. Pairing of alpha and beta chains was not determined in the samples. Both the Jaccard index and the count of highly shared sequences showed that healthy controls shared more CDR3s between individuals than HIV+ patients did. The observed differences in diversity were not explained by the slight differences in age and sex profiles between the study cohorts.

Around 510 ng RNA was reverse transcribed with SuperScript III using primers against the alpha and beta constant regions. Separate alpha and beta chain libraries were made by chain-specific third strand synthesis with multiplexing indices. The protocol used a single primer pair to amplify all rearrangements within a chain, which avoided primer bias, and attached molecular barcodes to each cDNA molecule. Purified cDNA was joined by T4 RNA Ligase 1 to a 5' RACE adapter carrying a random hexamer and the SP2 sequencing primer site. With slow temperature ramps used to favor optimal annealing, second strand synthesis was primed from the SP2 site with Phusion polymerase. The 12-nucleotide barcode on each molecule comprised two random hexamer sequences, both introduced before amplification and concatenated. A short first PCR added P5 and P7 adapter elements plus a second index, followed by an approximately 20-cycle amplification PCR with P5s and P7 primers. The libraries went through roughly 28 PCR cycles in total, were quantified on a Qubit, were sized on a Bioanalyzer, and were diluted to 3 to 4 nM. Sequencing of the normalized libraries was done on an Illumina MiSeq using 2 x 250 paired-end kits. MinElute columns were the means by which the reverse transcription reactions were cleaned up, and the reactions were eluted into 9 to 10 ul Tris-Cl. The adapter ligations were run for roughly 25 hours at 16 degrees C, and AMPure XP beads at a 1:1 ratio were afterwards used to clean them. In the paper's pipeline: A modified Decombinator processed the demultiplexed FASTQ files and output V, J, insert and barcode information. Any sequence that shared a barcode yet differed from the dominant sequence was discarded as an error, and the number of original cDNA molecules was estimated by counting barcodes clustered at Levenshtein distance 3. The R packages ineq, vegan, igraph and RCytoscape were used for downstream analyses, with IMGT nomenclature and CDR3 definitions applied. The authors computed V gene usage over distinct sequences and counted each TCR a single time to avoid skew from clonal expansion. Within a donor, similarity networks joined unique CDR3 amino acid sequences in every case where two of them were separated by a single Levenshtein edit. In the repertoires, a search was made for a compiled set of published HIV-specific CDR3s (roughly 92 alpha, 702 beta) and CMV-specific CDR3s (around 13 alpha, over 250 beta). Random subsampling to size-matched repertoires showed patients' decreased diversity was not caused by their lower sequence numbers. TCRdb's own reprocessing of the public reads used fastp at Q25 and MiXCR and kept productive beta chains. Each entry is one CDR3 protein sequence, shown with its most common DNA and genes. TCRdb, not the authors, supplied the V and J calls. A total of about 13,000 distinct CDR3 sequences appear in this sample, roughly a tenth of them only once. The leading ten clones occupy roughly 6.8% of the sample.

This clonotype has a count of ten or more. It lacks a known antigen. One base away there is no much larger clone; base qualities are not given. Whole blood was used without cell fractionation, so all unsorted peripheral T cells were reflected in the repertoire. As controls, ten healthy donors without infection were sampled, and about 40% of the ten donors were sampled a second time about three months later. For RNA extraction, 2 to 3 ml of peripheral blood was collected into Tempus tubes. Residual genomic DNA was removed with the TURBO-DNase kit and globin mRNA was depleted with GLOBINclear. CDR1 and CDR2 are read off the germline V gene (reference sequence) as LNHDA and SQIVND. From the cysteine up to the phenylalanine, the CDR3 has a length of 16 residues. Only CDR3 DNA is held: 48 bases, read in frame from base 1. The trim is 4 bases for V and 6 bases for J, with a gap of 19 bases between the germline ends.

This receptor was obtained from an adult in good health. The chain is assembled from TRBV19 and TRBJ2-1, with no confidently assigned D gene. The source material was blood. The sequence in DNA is TGTGCCAGTAGTACGACCGTCACTCTCGCTGGCAATGAGCAGTTCTTC. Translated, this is CASSTTVTLAGNEQFF.